This entry lists 23 T cell receptor beta chains sequenced from one sample in a study of shared clonotypes between healthy human individuals. TCRdb's copy holds only in-frame clones and misses some; the assay was immunoSEQ multiplex PCR. Among roughly 1 million clones listed, about four fifths were seen once. Sequenced material: memory CD4+ T cells from PBMCs. Subset denoted: CD45RA-negative fraction. These receptors all stem from a man between 18 and 35 years old in good health. Some clones in this sample may be carry-over from other donors' samples.

This clone was picked up a small number of times. This sequence joins TRBV27 and TRBJ2-1, with TRBD2 as a possible D gene (6 bases). The CDR3 is made up of 14 amino acids. Trimming took off 3 bases at V and 7 bases at J, with 13 bases between the two ends. Germline CDR1 is MNHEY and CDR2 is SMNVEV (reference sequence). The CDR3, as DNA: TGTGCCAGCAGTTTCCCGGGACTTATAAATGAGCAGTTCTTC. Amino acids: CASSFPGLINEQFF.

V is TRBV7-9 and J is TRBJ2-1; D gene ambiguous. V was shortened by 2 bases and J by 0 bases, with 8 bases between the two germline ends. The CDR3 runs 15 residues. Germline values: CDR1 SEHNR, CDR2 FQNEAQ (reference sequence). The CDR3 bases are TGTGCCAGCAGCTTACAGAGGAACTCCTACAATGAGCAGTTCTTC. It codes for CASSLQRNSYNEQFF.

The V gene is TRBV11-2, the J gene TRBJ2-7; possibly TRBD1 or TRBD2 for D (5 bases each). Deletions cut 3 bases from V and 6 bases from J, with 15 bases between. The V gene's germline CDR1 is SGHAT and CDR2 FQNNGV. This CDR3 comprises 14 residues. The CDR3 DNA reads as TGTGCCAGCAGCTTCGGGACGTTCGGGATCGAGCAGTACTTC. Translated, it gives CASSFGTFGIEQYF.

V and J are TRBV29-1 and TRBJ2-1; D not certain. The germline gives CDR1 SQVTM, CDR2 ANQGSEA. This CDR3 is 14 amino acids long. Trimming cost V 7 bases and J 2 bases, with 15 bases left between them. CDR3 in DNA: TGCAGCGCCCTAGGCCCCCCAACCTACAATGAGCAGTTCTTC. Amino acid sequence: CSALGPPTYNEQFF.

J is TRBJ1-1 and V is TRBV19; a weak D match, TRBD1 (6 bases). From germline, CDR1 is LNHDA and CDR2 SQIVND (reference sequence). Trimming pared 3 bases from V and 5 bases from J, leaving 16 bases between. The CDR3 has 15 amino acids. The CDR3 DNA follows: TGTGCCAGTAGTATTAAGGGGAGGGGGTTGACTGAAGCTTTCTTT. Protein: CASSIKGRGLTEAFF.

This clone was counted a single time. Additional DNA sequences in this sample encode the identical CDR3. This chain's CDR3 is CASSTGTVNTEAFF. The DNA for the CDR3 is TGCGCCAGCAGCACCGGGACAGTGAACACTGAAGCTTTCTTT. V gene TRBV5-1 combines with J gene TRBJ1-1; 7 bases map to TRBD1. Germline CDR1 is SGHRS and CDR2 is YFSETQ. There are 14 residues in the CDR3. V lost 4 bases, J lost 0 bases, and 3 bases stayed unmatched.

V gene TRBV30 combines with J gene TRBJ1-1; 8 bases are shared with TRBD1. V lost 2 bases to trimming and J lost 4 bases; unmatched junction nucleotides: 3. The CDR3 consists of 13 residues. Germline CDR1 reads GTSNPN; CDR2 reads SVGIG (reference sequence). The CDR3 here is CAWSPTGGTEAFF. CDR3 bases: TGTGCCTGGAGTCCCACAGGGGGCACTGAAGCTTTCTTT.

Only one count was recorded for this clone. This chain uses TRBV7-3 with TRBJ2-5; possibly TRBD2 for D (5 bases). The CDR3 is 13 amino acids. Germline V gene data show CDR1 as SGHTA and CDR2 as FQGTGA. Trimming pared 4 bases from V and 5 bases from J, leaving 11 bases between. Here the CDR3 DNA reads TGTGCCAGCAGCTACGAGGGCAGTGAGACCCAGTACTTC. This gives the protein CASSYEGSETQYF.

The rearrangement joins TRBV2 to TRBJ2-5; TRBD2 might be the D (5 bases). Trimming removed 6 bases from V and 7 bases from J, with 18 bases in between. Germline V gene lookup returns CDR1 SNHLY and CDR2 FYNNEI. The CDR3 is made up of 14 amino acids. CDR3 sequence: CASRELDLIGTQYF. As DNA, the CDR3 is TGTGCCAGCAGGGAACTAGATTTAATTGGGACCCAGTACTTC. The variable domain in full, with the rest retrieved from reference TRBV2 and TRBJ2-5, is EPEVTQTPSHQVTQMGQEVILRCVPISNHLYFYWYRQILGQKVEFLVSFYNNEISEKSEIFDDQFSVERPDGSNFTLKIRSTKLEDSAMYFCASRELDLIGTQYFGPGTRLLVL.

The count of this clone is one. The chain links TRBV7-9 to TRBJ2-1; 11 bases agree with TRBD2. The CDR3 extends over 19 amino acids. Germline V gives CDR1 SEHNR, CDR2 FQNEAQ (reference sequence). The ends lost 2 bases at V and 9 bases at J; junction bases unmatched: 18. The CDR3 here is CASSLLAGGPKAMVVEQFF. The CDR3, as DNA: TGTGCCAGCAGCTTATTAGCGGGAGGGCCAAAGGCGATGGTTGTTGAGCAGTTCTTC.

This sequence joins TRBV5-6 and TRBJ1-1; no firm D call. Trimming took 0 bases from V and 7 from J, leaving 13 bases between them. The CDR3 is 14 amino acids. Germline CDR1 SGHDT, CDR2 YYEEEE. The CDR3 region has the DNA TGTGCCAGCAGCTTGGTGGGCAGACGGGGTGAAGCTTTCTTT. Translation: CASSLVGRRGEAFF.

The V gene is TRBV7-9, the J gene TRBJ2-1; 7 bases are shared with TRBD1. The CDR3 runs to 14 residues. J lost 3 bases, V lost 11 bases, and 10 bases had no gene match. Germline values: CDR1 SEHNR, CDR2 FQNEAQ (reference sequence). CDR3 coding DNA: TGTGCCTTAGGGGGCGCGGTGTTCTACAATGAGCAGTTCTTC. It encodes CALGGAVFYNEQFF.

The V and J genes are TRBV30 and TRBJ1-2; D not resolved. CDR3 length equals 12 residues. Trimming shortened V by 1 base and J by 8 bases, and 11 bases separated the two germline ends. The germline V gene has CDR1 GTSNPN and CDR2 SVGIG (reference sequence). For the CDR3, the DNA is TGTGCCTGGAGTGCCAGTCTATGGGGCTACACCTTC. It specifies CAWSASLWGYTF.

The rearrangement uses TRBV5-6 and TRBJ1-2, with 8 bases aligning to TRBD1. The CDR3 length is 13 residues. From germline, CDR1 is SGHDT and CDR2 YYEEEE. V lost 4 bases to trimming and J lost 4 bases; unmatched junction nucleotides: 3. The CDR3 region is CASSEDRAYGYTF. The CDR3 DNA is TGTGCCAGCAGCGAGGACAGGGCCTATGGCTACACCTTC.

This chain connects TRBV11-2 to TRBJ2-7; D may be TRBD2 (6 bases). The germline CDR1 and CDR2 sequences are SGHAT and FQNNGV. Trimming cost V 5 bases and J 3 bases, with 20 bases left between them. This CDR3 is built from 16 residues. CDR3 loop: CASSTEPHGGVYEQYF. The CDR3, as DNA: TGTGCCAGCAGCACAGAGCCCCACGGGGGAGTCTACGAGCAGTACTTC.

V usage is TRBV5-1 and J usage is TRBJ2-7; maybe TRBD2 (5 bases). V was trimmed by 4 bases and J by 5 bases, leaving 22 bases between them. Germline V gives CDR1 SGHRS, CDR2 YFSETQ. The CDR3 covers 16 residues. The chain's CDR3 is CASSTSRGIGVHEQYF. CDR3 DNA: TGCGCCAGCAGCACGTCACGGGGAATCGGCGTCCACGAGCAGTACTTC.

The chain joins TRBV6-5 to TRBJ2-7, with TRBD2 matching over 8 bases. Unmatched junction bases numbered 6, after V lost 5 bases and J lost 3 bases. Germline V gene data show CDR1 as MNHEY and CDR2 as SVGAGI. The CDR3 runs to 14 residues. The CDR3 here is CASSRTSRNYEQYF. The CDR3 nucleotides are TGTGCCAGCAGTCGGACTAGCAGGAACTACGAGCAGTACTTC.

The chain joins TRBV29-1 to TRBJ1-5; possible D gene TRBD1, 6 bases. The CDR3 consists of 16 residues. Per the germline V gene, CDR1 is SQVTM and CDR2 is ANQGSEA. The V end was cut by 6 bases, the J end by 1 base, with 19 bases between. CDR3 residues: CSVAPTGFLSNQPQHF. CDR3 DNA sequence: TGCAGCGTGGCACCTACAGGGTTCCTAAGCAATCAGCCCCAGCATTTT.

This clone was observed many times. The chain combines TRBV6-4 with TRBJ2-2; 7 bases map to TRBD1. CDR3 length: 16 residues. The V and J ends lost 2 bases and 2 bases, in that order; junction bases with no gene match: 5. Per germline, CDR1 MRHNA and CDR2 SNTAGT. CDR3 loop: CASSDGRQGNTGELFF. The CDR3 DNA is TGTGCCAGCAGTGACGGAAGACAGGGAAACACCGGGGAGCTGTTTTTT.

The chain joins TRBV7-8 to TRBJ1-5, with a tentative D call TRBD1 (5 bases). V gave up 1 base and J gave up 1 base, with 8 bases separating them. The length of the CDR3 is 15 residues. Germline V gene data show CDR1 as SGHVS and CDR2 as FQNEAQ. CDR3 sequence reads: CASSLETVSNQPQHF. As DNA, the CDR3 is TGTGCCAGCAGCTTAGAGACAGTGAGCAATCAGCCCCAGCATTTT.

This clone occurred once. The CDR3: CASSPDPGGAGELFF. The CDR3 DNA follows: TGTGCCAGCTCACCGGATCCGGGGGGAGCCGGGGAGCTGTTTTTT. The rearrangement uses TRBV18 and TRBJ2-2, with 7 bases lining up with TRBD2. J was trimmed by 6 bases and V by 3 bases; bases with no gene match: 7. Germline V CDR1 and CDR2: KGHSH, LQKENI. There are 15 residues in the CDR3.

The CDR3 sequence: CASSQQGGEQYF. CDR3 bases: TGTGCCAGCAGCCAGCAGGGGGGCGAGCAGTACTTC. This chain uses TRBV11-2 with TRBJ2-7; D might be TRBD1 (7 bases). This CDR3 contains 12 residues. The V end lost 5 bases, the J end lost 6 bases, and 11 bases lay between the germline ends. Germline V lookup: CDR1 SGHAT, CDR2 FQNNGV.

This clone was seen a few times. The chain is built from TRBV11-2 and TRBJ1-1; D is unclear. Germline V gene lookup returns CDR1 SGHAT and CDR2 FQNNGV. Trimming shortened V by 5 bases and J by 0 bases, and 13 bases separated the two germline ends. The CDR3 is 15 residues long. CDR3 sequence (DNA): TGTGCCAGCAGCCTCCGTGAGGAGATGAACACTGAAGCTTTCTTT. Translating it yields CASSLREEMNTEAFF.